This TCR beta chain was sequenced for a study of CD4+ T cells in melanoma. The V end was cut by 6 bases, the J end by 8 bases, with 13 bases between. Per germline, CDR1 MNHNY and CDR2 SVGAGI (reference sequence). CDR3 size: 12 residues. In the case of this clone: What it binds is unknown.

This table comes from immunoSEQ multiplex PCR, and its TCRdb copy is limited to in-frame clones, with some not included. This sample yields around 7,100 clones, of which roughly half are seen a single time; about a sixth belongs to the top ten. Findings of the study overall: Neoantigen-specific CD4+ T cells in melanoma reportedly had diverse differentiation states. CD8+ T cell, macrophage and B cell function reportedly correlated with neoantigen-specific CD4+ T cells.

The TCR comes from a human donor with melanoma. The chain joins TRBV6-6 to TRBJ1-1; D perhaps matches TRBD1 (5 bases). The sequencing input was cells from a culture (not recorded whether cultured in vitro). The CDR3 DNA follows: TGTGCCAGCAGAGAGGGGCCGGGCGAAGCTTTCTTT. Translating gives CASREGPGEAFF.